This T cell receptor (beta chain) was identified during a study of molecular identifiers for immune sequencing clone quantification. The CDR3 has 14 amino acids. Germline-derived CDR1 and CDR2 are MNHEY and SMNVEV (reference sequence). Trimming left V 5 bases short and J 1 base short, with 8 bases between. TCRdb re-analysed the PCR reads in MiXCR, keeping a single row per CDR3 protein. This sample has about 320,000 distinct CDR3 sequences, with about 21% found just once. This clonotype was seen repeatedly, ten times or more. The chain carries TRBV27 and TRBJ2-2, with D maybe TRBD1 (6 bases). The sequence came from a human donor in good health. Some libraries in this study had Jurkat cell RNA spiked in. Sequences were obtained from naive CD8+ T cells from blood, with Jurkat cell RNA spiked in. Subset reported: FACS-sorted CD8+CD4-CCR7+CD45RA+ naive T cells. The CDR3 is CASSMGQNTGELFF. Written as DNA, the CDR3 is TGTGCCAGCAGTATGGGACAGAACACCGGGGAGCTGTTTTTT.